The 20 T cell receptor beta chains below come from one sample, sequenced in a study of blood T cell repertoires in COVID-19. Repertoires were generated with immunoSEQ multiplex PCR, while TCRdb's copy carries only in-frame clones and drops some. Of over 150,000 clones listed, about 86% were seen once; the top ten hold 8% to 10%. What was sequenced was peripheral blood. These receptors all come from a man aged 50 to 59 with active or convalescent COVID-19.

V is TRBV6-1 and J is TRBJ1-3, with a tentative D call TRBD1 (6 bases). CDR1 MNHNS and CDR2 SASEGT come from the germline V gene. V lost 2 bases, J lost 5 bases, and 19 bases lay in between. This CDR3 comprises 17 residues. CDR3: CASSESSFTGSRNTIYF. CDR3 sequence (DNA): TGTGCCAGCAGTGAATCTTCTTTCACAGGGAGTCGAAACACCATATATTTT.

V is TRBV24-1 and J is TRBJ1-1; maybe TRBD1 (6 bases). The germline V and J ends were trimmed by 4 bases and 5 bases, with 13 bases remaining between them. The germline gives CDR1 KGHDR, CDR2 SFDVKD. This CDR3 region has 14 residues. The CDR3 DNA reads as TGTGCCACCAGTGACACAGGGAGAGGGACTGAAGCTTTCTTT. Amino acid sequence: CATSDTGRGTEAFF.

This clone was counted once. The chain joins TRBV7-2 to TRBJ1-1; maybe TRBD1 (5 bases). The CDR3 consists of 14 residues. The germline V gene has CDR1 SGHTA and CDR2 FQGNSA. Trimming stripped 5 bases from V and 4 bases from J, with 14 bases between. The CDR3: CASSPPRGSTEAFF. The CDR3 coding sequence is TGTGCCAGCAGCCCACCCCGGGGGAGCACTGAAGCTTTCTTT.

In DNA form, the CDR3 reads TGTGCCAGCAGCGGTTTTGGGGCCTCCAATCAGCCCCAGCATTTT. It codes for CASSGFGASNQPQHF. This sequence joins TRBV7-2 and TRBJ1-5; D perhaps matches TRBD1 (5 bases). The ends were cut back, 5 bases at V and 3 bases at J, with 14 bases in the middle. Germline lookup yields CDR1 SGHTA and CDR2 FQGNSA. This CDR3 has 15 residues.

The chain uses TRBV3-1 (or the pseudogene TRBV3-2) and TRBJ1-3; D not certain. V was pared by 1 base and J by 5 bases, with 6 bases between. This CDR3 spans 13 amino acids. The germline V gene encodes CDR1 LGHDT and CDR2 YNNKEL (reference sequence). DNA for the CDR3: TGTGCCAGCAGCCAAGGGCTTAGAAACACCATATATTTT. Translating gives CASSQGLRNTIYF.

CDR3 in amino acids: CASKGTEPLGSYNEQFF. The CDR3 DNA reads TGTGCCAGTAAGGGGACAGAGCCTTTGGGCTCCTACAATGAGCAGTTCTTC. This chain connects TRBV19 to TRBJ2-1; 7 bases line up with TRBD1. The CDR3 loop spans 17 amino acids. V shed 7 bases, J shed 0 bases, and the junction held 12 bases outside the gene matches. Germline V gene sequence: CDR1 LNHDA, CDR2 SQIVND (reference sequence).

This chain links TRBV6-5 with TRBJ2-3, with a tentative D call TRBD2 (5 bases). CDR3 length: 13 amino acids. Per the germline V gene, CDR1 is MNHEY and CDR2 is SVGAGI. The V end lost 4 bases, the J end lost 7 bases, and 12 bases lay between the germline ends. For the CDR3, the DNA is TGTGCCAGCAGTTTCGGGGATCGGAATACGCAGTATTTT. Protein sequence: CASSFGDRNTQYF.

This sequence joins TRBV11-2 and TRBJ1-2, with 10 bases lining up with TRBD1. The germline CDR1 and CDR2 sequences are SGHAT and FQNNGV. The CDR3 spans 16 residues. Losses at the gene ends were 5 bases for V and 7 bases for J; bases not matched to a gene: 13. CDR3 sequence reads: CASSPDAVGTGVGYTF. DNA of the CDR3: TGTGCCAGCAGCCCTGACGCGGTAGGGACAGGGGTTGGCTACACCTTC. The entire variable domain, with the rest obtained from reference TRBV11-2 and TRBJ1-2, is as follows: EAGVAQSPRYKIIEKRQSVAFWCNPISGHATLYWYQQILGQGPKLLIQFQNNGVVDDSQLPKDRFSAERLKGVDSTLKIQPAKLEDSAVYLCASSPDAVGTGVGYTFGSGTRLTVV.

V gene TRBV5-5 combines with J gene TRBJ2-7; 7 bases line up with TRBD1. Unmatched junction bases numbered 3, after V lost 0 bases and J lost 0 bases. There are 15 residues in the CDR3. CDR1 is SGHKS and CDR2 is YYEKEE in the germline V gene (reference sequence). The DNA of the CDR3 is TGTGCCAGCAGCTTGGAACAGGGGACCTCCTACGAGCAGTACTTC. Translating gives CASSLEQGTSYEQYF.

The rearrangement uses TRBV24-1 and TRBJ2-2; 7 bases line up with TRBD1. V was pared by 5 bases and J by 3 bases, with 2 bases of the junction left unmatched. Germline values: CDR1 KGHDR, CDR2 SFDVKD. CDR3 length: 14 amino acids. Here the CDR3 reads CATSGQGYTGELFF. CDR3 bases: TGTGCCACCAGTGGACAGGGTTACACCGGGGAGCTGTTTTTT.

This chain links TRBV7-2 with TRBJ2-1, with D possibly TRBD1 on 5 matching bases. The germline gives CDR1 SGHTA, CDR2 FQGNSA. V was pared by 5 bases and J by 7 bases, with 15 bases between. The CDR3 has 14 residues. The CDR3, as DNA: TGTGCCAGCAGCGCACAGGTTTCGTCTAATGAGCAGTTCTTC. Amino acids: CASSAQVSSNEQFF.

V and J are TRBV5-1 and TRBJ1-4, with 9 bases identical to TRBD1. V lost 1 base and J lost 2; bases outside the gene matches: 6. This CDR3 spans 17 amino acids. The germline V gene encodes CDR1 SGHRS and CDR2 YFSETQ. The DNA of the CDR3 is TGCGCCAGCAGCTTGTCAGGGACAGGGAGCACTAATGAAAAACTGTTTTTT. It encodes CASSLSGTGSTNEKLFF. The full variable domain, with the rest looked up from reference TRBV5-1 and TRBJ1-4, is KAGVTQTPRYLIKTRGQQVTLSCSPISGHRSVSWYQQTPGQGLQFLFEYFSETQRNKGNFPGRFSGRQFSNSRSEMNVSTLELGDSALYLCASSLSGTGSTNEKLFFGSGTQLSVL.

The chain is built from TRBV6-6 and TRBJ2-1; TRBD1 matches 8 bases. Looked up from germline, CDR1 is MNHNY and CDR2 is SVGAGI (reference sequence). The CDR3 is 16 residues long. The J segment lost 4 bases and the V segment lost 5 bases, leaving 10 bases of the junction unmatched. The CDR3 is CASSPPRDRIYNEQFF. CDR3 sequence (DNA): TGTGCCAGCAGTCCACCCCGGGACAGGATATACAATGAGCAGTTCTTC.

This clone was recorded a few times. V usage is TRBV6-4 and J usage is TRBJ2-1; the match to TRBD2 covers 8 bases. V trimming: 0 bases; J trimming: 7 bases; junction bases outside the gene matches: 8. Germline CDR1 is MRHNA and CDR2 is SNTAGT. The CDR3 totals 16 residues. For the CDR3, the DNA is TGTGCCAGCAGTGACTCGTCTGCGGGGGGCGGGAATGAGCAGTTCTTC. Amino acid sequence: CASSDSSAGGGNEQFF.

V and J are TRBV5-1 and TRBJ1-1; D is perhaps TRBD1 (5 bases). The V gene lost 5 bases and the J gene lost 2 bases, with 22 bases spanning the gap. Germline CDR1 and CDR2: SGHRS and YFSETQ. The length of the CDR3 is 17 residues. CDR3 region: CASSPGSEGIVNTEAFF. The CDR3 coding sequence is TGCGCCAGCAGTCCGGGGTCGGAGGGGATAGTTAACACTGAAGCTTTCTTT.

The chain employs TRBV7-2 and TRBJ2-1; possibly TRBD2 for D (6 bases). The germline V and J ends were trimmed by 1 base and 8 bases, with 18 bases remaining between them. This CDR3 comprises 16 residues. Germline CDR1 and CDR2: SGHTA and FQGNSA. This chain's CDR3 is CASSLDGGTSSHEQFF. The CDR3 region has the DNA TGTGCCAGCAGCTTAGATGGAGGGACCTCTTCTCATGAGCAGTTCTTC.

This clone has only a few counts. The chain uses TRBV6-6 and TRBJ1-5; 7 positions match TRBD1. The germline V gene has CDR1 MNHNY and CDR2 SVGAGI (reference sequence). Trimming took 5 bases from V and 6 from J; bases not matched to a gene: 16. The CDR3 covers 17 residues. CDR3 protein: CASSPDRVGVRGQPQHF. CDR3 nucleotide sequence: TGTGCCAGCAGTCCCGACAGGGTTGGGGTAAGGGGTCAGCCCCAGCATTTT.

Turning to this clone: This sample also contains other DNA sequences that code for the same CDR3. This sequence joins TRBV5-1 and TRBJ2-7, with 9 bases fitting TRBD2. CDR1 is SGHRS and CDR2 is YFSETQ in the germline V gene. This CDR3 comprises 14 residues. V lost 5 bases to trimming and J lost 2 bases; unmatched junction nucleotides: 5. The CDR3 loop reads CASSSGLAPYEQYF. In DNA, the CDR3 is TGCGCCAGCAGTTCGGGACTAGCTCCCTACGAGCAGTACTTC.

The J gene is TRBJ2-7, the V gene TRBV29-1; D gene ambiguous. This CDR3 comprises 14 residues. The V end lost 7 bases, the J end lost 6 bases, and 22 bases lay between the germline ends. Germline CDR1 reads SQVTM; CDR2 reads ANQGSEA. The CDR3 loop is CSAQDSTHLAEQYF. The CDR3 nucleotides are TGCAGCGCCCAAGATAGTACTCACTTAGCCGAGCAGTACTTC.

The chain recombines TRBV6-2 or TRBV6-3 with TRBJ2-3; 15 nucleotides match TRBD2. V dropped 0 bases and J dropped 6; count of bases not matched to a gene: 4. Per germline, CDR1 MNHEY and CDR2 SVGEGT. CDR3 length: 17 residues. This CDR3 reads CASSYSGTSGRYDTQYF. For the CDR3, the DNA is TGTGCCAGCAGTTACTCCGGGACTAGCGGGAGGTACGATACGCAGTATTTT.